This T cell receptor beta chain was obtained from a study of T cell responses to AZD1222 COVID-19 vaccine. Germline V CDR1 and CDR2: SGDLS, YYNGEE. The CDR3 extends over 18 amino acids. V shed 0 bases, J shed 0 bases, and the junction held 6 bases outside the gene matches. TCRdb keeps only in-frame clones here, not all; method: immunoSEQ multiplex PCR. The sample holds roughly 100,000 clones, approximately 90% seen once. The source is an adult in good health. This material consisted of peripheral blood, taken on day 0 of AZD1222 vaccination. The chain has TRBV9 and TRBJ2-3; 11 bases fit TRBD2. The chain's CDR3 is CASSVGLAGQSSTDTQYF. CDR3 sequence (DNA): TGTGCCAGCAGCGTAGGACTAGCGGGACAGTCTAGCACAGATACGCAGTATTTT.